Described below is a single TCR beta chain sequence and its context. The source of the sample is a study of control samples from healthy donors and cancer patients. Germline values: CDR1 SGHTS, CDR2 YDEGEE. The CDR3 runs 15 residues. The V gene end was trimmed by 2 bases and the J gene end by 1 base; junction bases not matched to a gene: 4. The data were produced by immunoSEQ multiplex PCR, yet TCRdb's version contains in-frame clones alone and is incomplete. The table includes about 82,000 clones, roughly 86% detected once. Sequenced sample: blood. This receptor was obtained from a man aged 50 to 59 in good health. This chain joins TRBV5-8 and TRBJ2-5; TRBD1 aligns across 8 bases. In DNA form, the CDR3 reads TGTGCCAGCAGCTTCAGGGGGCGCGGCCAAGAGACCCAGTACTTC. Protein product: CASSFRGRGQETQYF. The whole variable domain, remainder taken from reference TRBV5-8 and TRBJ2-5, is EAGVTQSPTHLIKTRGQQATLRCSPISGHTSVYWYQQALGLGLQFLLWYDEGEERNRGNFPPRFSGRQFPNYSSELNVNALELEDSALYLCASSFRGRGQETQYFGPGTRLLVL.